A selection of T cell receptor beta chains follows, all from one sample in a study of T cells in Graves' hyperthyroidism and ophthalmopathy. From the multiplex PCR reads, TCRdb called clonotypes with MiXCR, one entry per CDR3 protein. The table lists 50,000 to 60,000 distinct CDR3 sequences, roughly 50% of them singletons, with under 15% in the top ten. The sample was blood. These TCRs come from a woman between 25 and 40 years old with Graves' ophthalmopathy. Both conserved end residues are part of each CDR3. D genes are given only for firm matches.

v_gene	j_gene	d_gene	CDR3aa
TRBV10-3	TRBJ1-2	-	CAISESFMEGRGYTF
TRBV2	TRBJ2-3	-	CASSGLVMNTQYF
TRBV11-2	TRBJ1-2	-	CASSLDGAAGYTF
TRBV20-1	TRBJ2-2	TRBD1	CSATGQHLELFF
TRBV6-5	TRBJ2-7	TRBD2	CASSRGLADEQYF
TRBV7-9	TRBJ1-2	-	CASCLGASINYGYTF
TRBV5-5	TRBJ2-7	TRBD2	CASSLLAGSYEQYF
TRBV10-3	TRBJ1-4	-	CAISADNEKLFF
TRBV7-9	TRBJ2-1	TRBD2	CASVRLARDEQFF
TRBV7-6	TRBJ2-3	-	CASSLKGVDTQYF
TRBV24-1	TRBJ2-3	TRBD2	CATSDTGLAGINGTQYF
TRBV20-1	TRBJ2-3	TRBD2	CSAREIAGWGTDTQYF
TRBV12-3/TRBV12-4	TRBJ1-2	TRBD1	CASSGQGLNYGYTF
TRBV5-1	TRBJ1-5	-	CASSSNRQPQHF
TRBV20-1	TRBJ2-5	-	CSVGGGTGQETQYF
TRBV15	TRBJ2-1	-	CATSKRNSYNEQFF
TRBV19	TRBJ2-3	TRBD2	CASSPRTSGMREQYF
TRBV14	TRBJ1-4	-	CANSRDFNEKLFF
TRBV10-2	TRBJ1-1	TRBD1	CASSESKQGQAFF
TRBV9	TRBJ1-2	TRBD1	CASSKGQGWAYGYTF
TRBV14	TRBJ1-1	-	CASSQESWVNTEAFF
TRBV24-1	TRBJ2-1	TRBD1	CATSDPGQGAYNEQFF
TRBV6-2/TRBV6-3	TRBJ1-2	-	CASRPDSYGYTF
TRBV20-1	TRBJ2-7	TRBD1	CSARPDRETGQYF
TRBV25-1	TRBJ2-1	TRBD2	CASAPGWATGGNEQFF
TRBV7-9	TRBJ2-5	-	CASTPLRRDTTETQYF
TRBV7-8	TRBJ2-7	-	CASSLGATYEQYF
TRBV28	TRBJ2-3	-	CASSLTGDTQYF
TRBV20-1	TRBJ1-4	TRBD1	CGAFPGQGFEKLFF
TRBV4-1	TRBJ2-2	TRBD2	CASRGTSGKPGSNTGELFF
TRBV29-1	TRBJ1-2	TRBD1	CSVEAKGQETFVGYTF
TRBV7-2	TRBJ1-5	TRBD1	CASSLGQGDQPQHF
TRBV20-1	TRBJ2-5	TRBD2	CSARPGLAGGRETQYF
TRBV7-9	TRBJ2-5	-	CASSFGVSFNQETQYF
TRBV29-1	TRBJ2-1	-	CSVGTGEQFF
TRBV4-2	TRBJ2-7	TRBD1	CASSQLRTGVSYEQYF
TRBV9	TRBJ2-3	TRBD1	CASSTGTGVYTDTQYF
TRBV7-8	TRBJ1-1	-	CASSLGGKVNTEAFF
TRBV2	TRBJ2-2	-	CASRQFHTGELFF
TRBV6-5	TRBJ1-2	-	CASRTGGGEGYTF
TRBV2	TRBJ2-3	-	CASSEALTGSDTQYF
TRBV7-8	TRBJ2-5	TRBD2	CASSLTGGLGQTQYF
TRBV15	TRBJ1-1	-	CATSRDSNTEAIF
TRBV3-1	TRBJ2-7	-	CAVAVGAYEQYF
TRBV6-5	TRBJ2-3	TRBD1	CASSYGDRGMDTQYF
TRBV7-3	TRBJ1-6	TRBD1	CASSLPGGATPLHF